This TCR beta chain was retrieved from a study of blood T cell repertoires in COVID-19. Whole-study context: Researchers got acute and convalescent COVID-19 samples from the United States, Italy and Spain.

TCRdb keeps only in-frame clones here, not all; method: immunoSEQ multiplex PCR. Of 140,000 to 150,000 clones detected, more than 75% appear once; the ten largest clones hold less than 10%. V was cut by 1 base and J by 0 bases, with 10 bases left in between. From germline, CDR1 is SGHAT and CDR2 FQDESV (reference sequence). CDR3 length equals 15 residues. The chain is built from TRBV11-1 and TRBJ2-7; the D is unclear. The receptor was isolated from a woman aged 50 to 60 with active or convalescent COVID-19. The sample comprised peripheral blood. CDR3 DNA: TGTGCCAGCAGCTTAGGACAAGGCCGCTCCTACGAGCAGTACTTC. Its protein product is CASSLGQGRSYEQYF.